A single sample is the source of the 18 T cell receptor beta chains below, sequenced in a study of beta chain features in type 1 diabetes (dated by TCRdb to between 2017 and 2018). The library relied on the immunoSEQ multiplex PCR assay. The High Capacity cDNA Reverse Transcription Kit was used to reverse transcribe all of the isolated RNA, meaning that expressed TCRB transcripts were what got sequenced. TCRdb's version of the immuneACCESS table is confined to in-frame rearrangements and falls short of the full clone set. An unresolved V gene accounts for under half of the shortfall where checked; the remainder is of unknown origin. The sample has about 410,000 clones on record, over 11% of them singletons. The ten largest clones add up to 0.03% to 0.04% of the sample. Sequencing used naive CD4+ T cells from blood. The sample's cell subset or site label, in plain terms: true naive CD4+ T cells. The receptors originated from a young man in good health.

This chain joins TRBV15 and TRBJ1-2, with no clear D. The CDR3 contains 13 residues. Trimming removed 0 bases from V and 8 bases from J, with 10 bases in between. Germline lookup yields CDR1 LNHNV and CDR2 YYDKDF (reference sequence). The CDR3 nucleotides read TGTGCCACCAGCAGAGATGCGGTGGGAGGCTACACCTTC. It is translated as CATSRDAVGGYTF. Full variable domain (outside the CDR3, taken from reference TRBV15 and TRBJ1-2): DAMVIQNPRYQVTQFGKPVTLSCSQTLNHNVMYWYQQKSSQAPKLLFHYYDKDFNNEADTPDNFQSRRPNTSFCFLDIRSPGLGDTAMYLCATSRDAVGGYTFGSGTRLTVV.

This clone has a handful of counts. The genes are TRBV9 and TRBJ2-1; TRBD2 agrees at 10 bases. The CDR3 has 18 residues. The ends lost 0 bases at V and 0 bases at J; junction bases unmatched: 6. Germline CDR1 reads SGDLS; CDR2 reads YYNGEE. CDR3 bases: TGTGCCAGCAGCGTAGGTAGCGGGAGGCTCAGCTCCTACAATGAGCAGTTCTTC. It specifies CASSVGSGRLSSYNEQFF.

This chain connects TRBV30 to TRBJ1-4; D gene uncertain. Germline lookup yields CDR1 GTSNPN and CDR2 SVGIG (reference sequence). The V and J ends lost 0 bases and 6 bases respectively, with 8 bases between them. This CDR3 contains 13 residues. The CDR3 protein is CAWSVLGYEKLFF. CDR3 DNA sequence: TGTGCCTGGAGTGTACTAGGGTATGAAAAACTGTTTTTT. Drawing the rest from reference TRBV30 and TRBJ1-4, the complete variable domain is SQTIHQWPATLVQPVGSPLSLECTVEGTSNPNLYWYRQAAGRGLQLLFYSVGIGQISSEVPQNLSASRPQDRQFILSSKKLLLSDSGFYLCAWSVLGYEKLFFGSGTQLSVL.

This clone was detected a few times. In DNA form, the CDR3 reads TGCGCCAGCAGCCAAGGGTGGGGAGGCTACACCTTC. The encoded protein is CASSQGWGGYTF. The chain uses TRBV4-3 and TRBJ1-2, with D uncertain. The CDR3 spans 12 residues. V was clipped by 1 base and J by 8 bases, with 8 bases between them. Germline loops: CDR1 LGHNA, CDR2 YSLEER.

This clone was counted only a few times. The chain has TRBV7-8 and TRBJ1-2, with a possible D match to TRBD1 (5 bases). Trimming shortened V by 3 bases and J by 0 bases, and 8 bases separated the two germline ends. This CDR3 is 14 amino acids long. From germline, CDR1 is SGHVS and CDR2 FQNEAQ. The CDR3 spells CASSFDSPNYGYTF. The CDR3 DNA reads TGTGCCAGCAGCTTCGACAGTCCTAACTATGGCTACACCTTC.

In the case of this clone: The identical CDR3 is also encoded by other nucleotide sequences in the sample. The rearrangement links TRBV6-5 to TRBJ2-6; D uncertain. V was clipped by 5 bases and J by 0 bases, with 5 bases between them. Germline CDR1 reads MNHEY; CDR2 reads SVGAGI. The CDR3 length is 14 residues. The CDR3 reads CASSRSSGANVLTF. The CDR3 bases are TGTGCCAGCAGTCGTTCCTCTGGGGCCAACGTCCTGACTTTC.

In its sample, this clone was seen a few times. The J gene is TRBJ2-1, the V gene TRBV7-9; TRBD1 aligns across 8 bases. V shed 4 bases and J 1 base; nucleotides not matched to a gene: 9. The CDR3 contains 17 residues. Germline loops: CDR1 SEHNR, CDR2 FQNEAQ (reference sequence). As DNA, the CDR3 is TGTGCCAGCAGCTCTATAGGACAGGGTTTTTCCTACAATGAGCAGTTCTTC. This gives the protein CASSSIGQGFSYNEQFF.

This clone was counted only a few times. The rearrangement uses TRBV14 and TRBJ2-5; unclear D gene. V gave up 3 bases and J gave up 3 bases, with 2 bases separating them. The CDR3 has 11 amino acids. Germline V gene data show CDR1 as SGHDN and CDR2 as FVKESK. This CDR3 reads CASSHEETQYF. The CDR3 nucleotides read TGTGCCAGCAGCCATGAAGAGACCCAGTACTTC.

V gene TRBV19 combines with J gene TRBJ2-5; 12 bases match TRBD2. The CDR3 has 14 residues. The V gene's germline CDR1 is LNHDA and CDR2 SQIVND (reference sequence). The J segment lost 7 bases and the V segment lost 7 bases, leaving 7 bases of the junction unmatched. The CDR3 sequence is CASTASGGAATQYF. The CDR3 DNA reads TGTGCCAGTACCGCTAGCGGGGGGGCCGCGACCCAGTACTTC.

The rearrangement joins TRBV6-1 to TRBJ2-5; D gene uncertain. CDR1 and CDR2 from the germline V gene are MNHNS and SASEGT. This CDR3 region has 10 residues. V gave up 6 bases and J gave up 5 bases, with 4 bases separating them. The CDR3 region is CASRRETQYF. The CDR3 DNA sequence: TGTGCCAGCAGGAGGGAGACCCAGTACTTC.

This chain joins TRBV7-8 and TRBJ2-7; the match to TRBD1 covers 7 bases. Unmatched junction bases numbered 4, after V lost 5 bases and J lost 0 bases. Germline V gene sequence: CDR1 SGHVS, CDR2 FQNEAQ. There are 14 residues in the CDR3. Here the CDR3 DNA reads TGTGCCAGCAGCCCCAGGGACAGCTCCTACGAGCAGTACGTC. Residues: CASSPRDSSYEQYV.

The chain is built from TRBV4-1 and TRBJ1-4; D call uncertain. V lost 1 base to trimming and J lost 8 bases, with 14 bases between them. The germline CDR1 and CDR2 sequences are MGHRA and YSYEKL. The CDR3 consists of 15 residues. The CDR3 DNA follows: TGCGCCAGCAGCCAAGTGTTCATTGTGAGGGAAAAACTGTTTTTT. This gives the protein CASSQVFIVREKLFF.

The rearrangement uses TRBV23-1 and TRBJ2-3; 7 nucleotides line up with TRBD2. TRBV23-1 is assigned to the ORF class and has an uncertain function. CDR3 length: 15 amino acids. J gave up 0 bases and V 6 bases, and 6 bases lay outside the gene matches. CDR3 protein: CASRHREVSTDTQYF. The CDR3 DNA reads TGCGCCAGCAGACACCGGGAGGTTAGCACAGATACGCAGTATTTT.

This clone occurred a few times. CDR3 sequence reads: CASSLGEAEAFF. CDR3 DNA sequence: TGTGCCAGCAGCTTAGGCGAGGCTGAAGCTTTCTTT. The chain links TRBV11-2 to TRBJ1-1; D remains ambiguous. This CDR3 contains 12 residues. Germline V CDR1 and CDR2: SGHAT, FQNNGV. Trimming removed 1 base from V and 6 bases from J, with 6 bases in between.

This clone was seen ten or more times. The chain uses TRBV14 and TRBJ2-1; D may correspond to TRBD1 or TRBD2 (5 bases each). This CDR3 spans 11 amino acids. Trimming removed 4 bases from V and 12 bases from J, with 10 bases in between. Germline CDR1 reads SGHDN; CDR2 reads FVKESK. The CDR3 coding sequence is TGTGCCAGCAGCCTCCCGGGACGGCAGTTCTTC. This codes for CASSLPGRQFF.

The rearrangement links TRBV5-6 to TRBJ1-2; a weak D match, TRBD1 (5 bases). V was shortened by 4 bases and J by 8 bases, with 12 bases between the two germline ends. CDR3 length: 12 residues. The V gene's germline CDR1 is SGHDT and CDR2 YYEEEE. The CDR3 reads CASSTPGWGYTF. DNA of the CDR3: TGTGCCAGCAGCACTCCAGGGTGGGGCTACACCTTC.

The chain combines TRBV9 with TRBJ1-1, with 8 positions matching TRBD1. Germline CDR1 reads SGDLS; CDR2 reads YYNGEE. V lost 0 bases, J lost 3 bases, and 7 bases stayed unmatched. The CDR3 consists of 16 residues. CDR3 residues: CASSVALQGADTEAFF. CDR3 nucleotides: TGTGCCAGCAGCGTAGCTTTGCAGGGGGCCGACACTGAAGCTTTCTTT.

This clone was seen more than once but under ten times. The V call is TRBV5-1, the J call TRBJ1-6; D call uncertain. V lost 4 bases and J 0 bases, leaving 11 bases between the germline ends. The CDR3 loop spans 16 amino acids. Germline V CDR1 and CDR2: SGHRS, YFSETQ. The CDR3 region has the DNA TGCGCCAGCAGCGAAGGACGGAGCTCCTATAATTCACCCCTCCACTTT. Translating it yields CASSEGRSSYNSPLHF. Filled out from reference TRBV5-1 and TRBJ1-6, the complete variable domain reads KAGVTQTPRYLIKTRGQQVTLSCSPISGHRSVSWYQQTPGQGLQFLFEYFSETQRNKGNFPGRFSGRQFSNSRSEMNVSTLELGDSALYLCASSEGRSSYNSPLHFGNGTRLTVT.